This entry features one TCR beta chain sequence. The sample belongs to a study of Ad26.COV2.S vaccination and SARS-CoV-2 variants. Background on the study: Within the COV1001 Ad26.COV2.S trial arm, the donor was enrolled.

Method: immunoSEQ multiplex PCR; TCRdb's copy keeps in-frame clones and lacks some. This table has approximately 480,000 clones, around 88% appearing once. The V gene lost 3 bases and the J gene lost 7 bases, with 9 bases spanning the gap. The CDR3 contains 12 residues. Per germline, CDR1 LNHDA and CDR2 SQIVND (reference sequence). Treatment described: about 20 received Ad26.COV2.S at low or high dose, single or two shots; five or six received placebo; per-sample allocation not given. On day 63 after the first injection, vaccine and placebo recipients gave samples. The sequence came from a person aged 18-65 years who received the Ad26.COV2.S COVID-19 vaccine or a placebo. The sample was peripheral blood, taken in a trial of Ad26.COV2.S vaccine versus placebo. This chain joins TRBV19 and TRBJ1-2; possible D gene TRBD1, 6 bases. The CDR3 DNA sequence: TGTGCCAGTAGTATCACAGGGAGTGGCTACACCTTC. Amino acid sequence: CASSITGSGYTF.